Below, 32 T cell receptor beta chains from the same sample are listed, as sequenced in a study of blood T cells in healthy people across ages. Through a sample-barcoded 5' primer and a J-beta primer mix, a second PCR was run for roughly 6 to 12 cycles. MiXCR, run by TCRdb on the 5' RACE reads, gives a single entry per CDR3 protein. This sample has 550,000 to 800,000 distinct CDR3 sequences, with about a third found just once. The sequenced sample consisted of blood. These receptors all come from a woman aged 80 or over in good health.

This clonotype was seen ten or more times. V is TRBV20-1 and J is TRBJ2-3; D remains unclear. With 2 bases removed from V and 2 bases from J, the gap between germline ends came to 5 bases. This CDR3 contains 12 residues. Germline CDR1 reads DFQATT; CDR2 reads SNEGSKA (reference sequence). The chain's CDR3 is CSARKPTDTQYF. The CDR3 bases are TGCAGTGCTAGAAAGCCCACAGATACGCAGTATTTT.

Points on this clonotype: A read error is possible here, since a much larger clone lies one base away. The chain is built from TRBV29-1 and TRBJ2-3, with TRBD2 matching 10 bases. Per germline, CDR1 SQVTM and CDR2 ANQGSEA. With V trimmed by 6 bases and J by 6 bases, 12 bases remained unmatched. The CDR3 has 15 residues. CDR3 in amino acids: CSVKGRAGGADTQYF. The DNA for the CDR3 is TGCAGCGTAAAGGGACGAGCGGGGGGGGCGGATACGCAGTATTTT.

The chain links TRBV3-1 to TRBJ1-1; no firm D call. Germline V gives CDR1 LGHDT, CDR2 YNNKEL (reference sequence). Deletions cut 3 bases from V and 14 bases from J, with 19 bases between. This CDR3 is 13 amino acids long. The CDR3 nucleotides are TGTGCCAGCAGCCAGGACCAACAAGGCGGGTCGTTCTTT. Translating it yields CASSQDQQGGSFF. Full variable domain (outside the CDR3, taken from reference TRBV3-1 and TRBJ1-1): DTAVSQTPKYLVTQMGNDKSIKCEQNLGHDTMYWYKQDSKKFLKIMFSYNNKELIINETVPNRFSPKSPDKAHLNLHINSLELGDSAVYFCASSQDQQGGSFFGQGTRLTVV.

This clonotype was seen just once. V is TRBV6-5 and J is TRBJ2-5, with D unclear. The V end lost 5 bases, the J end lost 2 bases, and 15 bases lay between the germline ends. The CDR3 consists of 15 residues. Germline V CDR1 and CDR2: MNHEY, SVGAGI. For the CDR3, the DNA is TGTGCCAGCAGTCTATCATCAGACGGGCAAGAGACCCAGTACTTC. It encodes CASSLSSDGQETQYF.

This clonotype was counted a few times. DNA of the CDR3: TGTGCCAGCAGTGACAGAGTCTCCTCTGGGGCCAACGTCCTGACTTTC. Protein product: CASSDRVSSGANVLTF. The V call is TRBV2, the J call TRBJ2-6; D is unclear. CDR1 is SNHLY and CDR2 is FYNNEI in the germline V gene. V was trimmed by 3 bases and J by 0 bases, leaving 9 bases between them. This CDR3 comprises 16 residues.

In its sample, this clonotype was seen many times. The rearrangement uses TRBV20-1 and TRBJ2-1; TRBD1 is a possible D gene (5 bases). Germline V gene lookup returns CDR1 DFQATT and CDR2 SNEGSKA (reference sequence). Trimming shortened V by 2 bases and J by 6 bases, and 11 bases separated the two germline ends. The CDR3 runs 13 residues. This CDR3 reads CSARPWGGNEQFF. CDR3 in DNA: TGCAGTGCTAGACCCTGGGGCGGCAATGAGCAGTTCTTC.

This clonotype was detected ten times or more. The CDR3 is CASSLEASYEQYF. CDR3 nucleotides: TGTGCCAGCAGCTTGGAGGCGAGCTACGAGCAGTACTTC. This chain joins TRBV5-5 and TRBJ2-7; the D is unclear. The germline V gene has CDR1 SGHKS and CDR2 YYEKEE (reference sequence). This CDR3 has 13 amino acids. V was pared by 0 bases and J by 3 bases, with 7 bases between.

The chain couples TRBV20-1 to TRBJ1-5; D is unclear. V lost 0 bases and J 5 bases, leaving 11 bases between the germline ends. The germline gives CDR1 DFQATT, CDR2 SNEGSKA (reference sequence). The CDR3 contains 14 residues. CDR3 sequence reads: CSARDAGKDQPQHF. CDR3 bases: TGCAGTGCTAGAGATGCCGGGAAAGATCAGCCCCAGCATTTT.

This clonotype was seen repeatedly, ten times or more. The V call is TRBV6-6, the J call TRBJ2-7, with D tentatively TRBD1 (6 bases). V was pared by 4 bases and J by 6 bases, with 22 bases between. This CDR3 region has 16 residues. Germline lookup yields CDR1 MNHNY and CDR2 SVGAGI (reference sequence). The CDR3 region is CASSSQPGVIPSEQYF. The CDR3 DNA follows: TGTGCCAGCAGTTCACAACCAGGGGTTATTCCCAGCGAGCAGTACTTC.

The chain couples TRBV5-1 to TRBJ1-6; D is possibly TRBD1 (5 bases). V was clipped by 5 bases and J by 8 bases, with 14 bases between them. Germline CDR1 SGHRS, CDR2 YFSETQ. There are 14 residues in the CDR3. Written as DNA, the CDR3 is TGCGCCAGCAGGGTCCAGGGCGGGGATTCACCCCTCCACTTT. Amino acids: CASRVQGGDSPLHF.

This clonotype was found a few times. V gene TRBV19 combines with J gene TRBJ2-1; 15 bases are a match to TRBD2. Germline CDR1 is LNHDA and CDR2 is SQIVND (reference sequence). This CDR3 comprises 18 residues. With V trimmed by 5 bases and J by 8 bases, 13 bases remained unmatched. The CDR3 here is CASSVPGLAGGRGDEQFF. The DNA of the CDR3 is TGTGCCAGTAGTGTTCCGGGACTAGCGGGGGGCCGGGGTGATGAGCAGTTCTTC. Based on the CDR3 plus reference TRBV19 and TRBJ2-1, the full variable domain is DGGITQSPKYLFRKEGQNVTLSCEQNLNHDAMYWYRQDPGQGLRLIYYSQIVNDFQKGDIAEGYSVSREKKESFPLTVTSAQKNPTAFYLCASSVPGLAGGRGDEQFFGPGTRLTVL.

This clonotype was observed many times. V gene TRBV6-2 or TRBV6-3 combines with J gene TRBJ2-5, with D maybe TRBD1 (5 bases). The ends were cut back, 5 bases at V and 4 bases at J, with 14 bases in the middle. CDR1 and CDR2 from the germline V gene are MNHEY and SVGEGT. The CDR3 has 14 residues. The CDR3 is CASSIPRQGETQYF. The CDR3 nucleotides read TGTGCCAGCAGTATACCTCGGCAGGGAGAGACCCAGTACTTC.

This clonotype was counted at least ten times. V is TRBV7-2 and J is TRBJ2-5, with 11 bases matching TRBD2. Germline values: CDR1 SGHTA, CDR2 FQGNSA. The CDR3 extends over 16 amino acids. V gave up 5 bases and J gave up 1 base; unmatched junction bases: 6. CDR3 in DNA: TGTGCCAGCAGCCCCCCTAGCGGGGGGCCCCAAGAGACCCAGTACTTC. It translates to CASSPPSGGPQETQYF.

The CDR3 is CASSPATGATKEQFF. DNA of the CDR3: TGTGCCAGCAGCCCTGCGACGGGGGCAACAAAGGAGCAGTTCTTC. The V gene is TRBV7-9, the J gene TRBJ2-1, with D perhaps TRBD1 or TRBD2 (6 bases each). Trimming removed 5 bases from V and 10 bases from J, with 21 bases in between. This CDR3 has 15 amino acids. In germline, CDR1 is SEHNR, CDR2 FQNEAQ (reference sequence).

This clonotype was detected a few times. The chain recombines TRBV30 with TRBJ1-5; D is ambiguous. Trimming took 0 bases from V and 9 from J, leaving 9 bases between them. Per germline, CDR1 GTSNPN and CDR2 SVGIG (reference sequence). This CDR3 comprises 12 residues. CDR3 loop: CAWSVLGSPQHF. In DNA form, the CDR3 reads TGTGCCTGGAGTGTACTTGGTTCGCCCCAGCATTTT.

CDR3 sequence: CSARVGQGMTEAFF. The CDR3 nucleotides read TGCAGTGCTCGGGTGGGACAGGGGATGACTGAAGCTTTCTTT. The chain carries TRBV20-1 and TRBJ1-1; 10 bases line up with TRBD1. This CDR3 is built from 14 residues. Unmatched junction bases numbered 8, after V lost 5 bases and J lost 5 bases. Germline values: CDR1 DFQATT, CDR2 SNEGSKA (reference sequence).

This clonotype was counted only a few times. A much larger clone differs by one base, so this may be a read error. The chain joins TRBV7-2 to TRBJ2-1, with a weak D call TRBD1 (6 bases). The DNA end lines up better with TRBJ2-7; the J call may be wrong. CDR1 and CDR2 from the germline V gene are SGHTA and FQGNSA. The CDR3 is made up of 14 amino acids. CDR3 amino acids: CASSYRATYNEQYF. CDR3 in DNA: TGTGCCAGCAGTTACAGGGCTACCTACAATGAGCAGTACTTC.

V usage is TRBV4-3 and J usage is TRBJ2-1; 7 bases line up with TRBD2. Germline V gene lookup returns CDR1 LGHNA and CDR2 YSLEER. V trimming: 0 bases; J trimming: 2 bases; junction bases outside the gene matches: 4. This CDR3 contains 16 residues. CDR3 loop: CASSQDGRAAYNEQFF. The CDR3 nucleotides read TGCGCCAGCAGCCAAGATGGGAGGGCAGCCTACAATGAGCAGTTCTTC.

Regarding this clonotype: One end of the junction does not line up with germline, which may come from a read error. The gene calls are TRBV11-2 and TRBJ1-5; D gene ambiguous. The CDR3 has 12 residues. The V gene's germline CDR1 is SGHAT and CDR2 FQNNGV. The CDR3 DNA is TGTGCCAGCAGCTTAAAAGGTCAGCCCCACCATTTT. This codes for CASSLKGQPHHF.

In this sample, this clonotype turned up a few times. The chain recombines TRBV30 with TRBJ1-1; D gene unclear. Trimming shortened V by 0 bases and J by 0 bases, and 5 bases separated the two germline ends. CDR1 and CDR2 (germline): GTSNPN, SVGIG (reference sequence). CDR3 size: 13 residues. CDR3 residues: CAWSVSVNTEAFF. CDR3 in DNA: TGTGCCTGGAGTGTGTCCGTGAACACTGAAGCTTTCTTT.

This clonotype was picked up many times. The chain carries TRBV2 and TRBJ2-5, with 8 bases lining up with TRBD1. V trimming: 5 bases; J trimming: 1 base; junction bases outside the gene matches: 6. The V gene's germline CDR1 is SNHLY and CDR2 FYNNEI. The CDR3 loop spans 15 amino acids. Written as DNA, the CDR3 is TGTGCCAGCAGTCCCGGGACAGGTTTCCAAGAGACCCAGTACTTC. It codes for CASSPGTGFQETQYF.

The table lists this clonotype with a few counts. This may stem from a read error, because a much larger clone lies one nucleotide away. The gene calls are TRBV20-1 and TRBJ2-7; 7 nucleotides align to TRBD1. The germline V gene encodes CDR1 DFQATT and CDR2 SNEGSKA (reference sequence). The V and J ends lost 7 bases and 7 bases, in that order; junction bases with no gene match: 16. The CDR3 covers 14 residues. The CDR3 is CSGTTGTYYNEQYF. The DNA of the CDR3 is TGCAGTGGGACGACAGGGACATACTACAATGAGCAGTACTTC.

For this clonotype: A much larger clone lies a single base off, so this may be a read error. The chain employs TRBV5-1 and TRBJ2-5; 9 bases are shared with TRBD1. Trimming cost V 0 bases and J 11 bases; bases outside gene matches: 14. The CDR3 has 16 residues. Germline V gene data show CDR1 as SGHRS and CDR2 as YFSETQ. This CDR3 is CASSLEGQGLYNEQYF. CDR3 DNA sequence: TGCGCCAGCAGCTTGGAGGGACAGGGCCTCTACAATGAGCAGTACTTC.

This clonotype has a count of ten or more. This rearrangement joins TRBV5-4 to TRBJ2-3; D gene uncertain. The germline V gene encodes CDR1 SGHNT and CDR2 YYREEE (reference sequence). V was trimmed by 4 bases and J by 11 bases, leaving 11 bases between them. This CDR3 region has 11 residues. The CDR3 region has the DNA TGTGCCAGCAGCGGCCCCTCGAAGCAGTATTTT. This gives the protein CASSGPSKQYF.

Many counts were recorded for this clonotype. The chain recombines TRBV18 with TRBJ2-7, with a weak D call TRBD1 (6 bases). Germline CDR1 and CDR2: KGHSH and LQKENI. CDR3 length equals 14 residues. V shed 4 bases and J shed 6 bases, with 16 bases lying between them. The CDR3 DNA is TGTGCCAGCTCACTCGTACAGGGTGAGGGCGAGCAGTACTTC. This translates into CASSLVQGEGEQYF.

This clonotype was counted between two and nine times. Possible read error: a much larger clone is one base away. The chain carries TRBV5-1 and TRBJ1-4; 9 nucleotides match TRBD1. CDR1 is SGHRS, CDR2 YFSETQ, per germline. The CDR3 totals 15 residues. CDR3 sequence reads: CASSFNRGLEEKRFF. The CDR3 DNA reads as TGCGCCAGCAGCTTCAACAGGGGGCTAGAAGAAAAACGGTTTTTT.

This clonotype was detected only once. One base away lies a much larger clone, so this may be a sequencing read error. This rearrangement joins TRBV3-1 to TRBJ2-4; 10 bases are a match to TRBD2. TRBJ2-7 explains the end of the DNA better; the J call may be wrong. Germline CDR1 is LGHDT and CDR2 is YNNKEL (reference sequence). The CDR3 is made up of 16 amino acids. CDR3 region: CASSPQNPSGGGEQYF. The CDR3 DNA follows: TGTGCCAGCAGCCCTCAAAATCCTAGCGGGGGTGGCGAGCAGTACTTC.

This clonotype was detected ten times or more. The V gene is TRBV6-6, the J gene TRBJ2-7; 7 bases line up with TRBD2. The CDR3 loop spans 13 amino acids. From germline, CDR1 is MNHNY and CDR2 SVGAGI (reference sequence). V gave up 4 bases and J gave up 2 bases; unmatched junction bases: 2. In DNA form, the CDR3 reads TGTGCCAGCAGTTCTAGCGGACCCTACGAGCAGTACTTC. Encoded protein: CASSSSGPYEQYF.

The chain recombines TRBV20-1 with TRBJ2-5; D perhaps matches TRBD2 (6 bases). The CDR3 length is 17 residues. The ends were cut back, 0 bases at V and 0 bases at J, with 17 bases in the middle. CDR1 and CDR2 (germline): DFQATT, SNEGSKA (reference sequence). The CDR3 protein is CSARDLSGLRNQETQYF. The CDR3 DNA reads TGCAGTGCTAGAGATTTGAGCGGACTACGGAACCAAGAGACCCAGTACTTC.

The chain has TRBV6-5 and TRBJ1-1; tentative D call: TRBD1 (5 bases). V lost 3 bases, J lost 4 bases, and 12 bases lay in between. Germline CDR1 MNHEY, CDR2 SVGAGI. This CDR3 has 14 residues. The CDR3 nucleotides are TGTGCCAGCAGTTATATCGGGGGAGGCACTGAAGCTTTCTTT. It is translated as CASSYIGGGTEAFF.

This chain joins TRBV3-1 and TRBJ1-1; 7 nucleotides align to TRBD1. Looked up from germline, CDR1 is LGHDT and CDR2 is YNNKEL (reference sequence). The CDR3 is 14 amino acids. Trimming cost V 6 bases and J 6 bases; bases outside gene matches: 10. The CDR3 region has the DNA TGTGCCAGCAGACGCAGGACAGGAGTTGCTGAAGCTTTCTTT. Protein: CASRRRTGVAEAFF.

On this clonotype itself: Given a much more abundant clone one base away, this may be a read error. The genes are TRBV7-6 and TRBJ1-6, with D uncertain. The CDR3 consists of 18 residues. CDR1 SGHVS and CDR2 FNYEAQ come from the germline V gene. For the CDR3, the DNA is TGTGCCAGCAGCTTAGCCCCCGGGCTCCATGAGTCGGGTTCACCCCGCCACTTT. Amino acids: CASSLAPGLHESGSPRHF.